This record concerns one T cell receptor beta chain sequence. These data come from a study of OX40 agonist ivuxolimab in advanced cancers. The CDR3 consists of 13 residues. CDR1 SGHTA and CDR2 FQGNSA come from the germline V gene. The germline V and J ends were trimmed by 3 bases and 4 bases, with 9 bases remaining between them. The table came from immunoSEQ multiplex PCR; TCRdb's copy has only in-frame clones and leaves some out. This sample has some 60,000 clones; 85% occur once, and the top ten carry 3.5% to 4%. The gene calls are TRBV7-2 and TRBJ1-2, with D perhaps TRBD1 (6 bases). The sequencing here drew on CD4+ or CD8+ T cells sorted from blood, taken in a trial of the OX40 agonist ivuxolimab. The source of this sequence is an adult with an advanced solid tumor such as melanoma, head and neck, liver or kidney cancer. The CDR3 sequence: CASSFRQVYGYTF. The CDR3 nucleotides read TGTGCCAGCAGCTTCCGACAGGTCTATGGCTACACCTTC.